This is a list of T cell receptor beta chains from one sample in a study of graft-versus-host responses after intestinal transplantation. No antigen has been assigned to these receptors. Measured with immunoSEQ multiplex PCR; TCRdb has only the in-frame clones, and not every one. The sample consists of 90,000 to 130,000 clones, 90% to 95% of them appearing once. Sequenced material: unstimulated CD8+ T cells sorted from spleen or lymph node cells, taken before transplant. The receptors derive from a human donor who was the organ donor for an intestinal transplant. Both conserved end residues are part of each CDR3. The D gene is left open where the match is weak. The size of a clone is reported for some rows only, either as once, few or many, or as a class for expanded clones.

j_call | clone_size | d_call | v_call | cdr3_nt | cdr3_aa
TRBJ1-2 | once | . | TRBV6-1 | TGTGCCAGCAGTGGCCCAGGGAGGAATGGCTACACCTTC | CASSGPGRNGYTF
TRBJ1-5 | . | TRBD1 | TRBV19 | TGTGCCAGTACCACAGACGGACAGGGGTGGTATCAGCCCCAGCATTTT | CASTTDGQGWYQPQHF
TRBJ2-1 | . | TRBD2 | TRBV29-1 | TGCAGCGCCTTTCTCATTACTAGCGGGAGGTGGGGTGAGCAGTTCTTC | CSAFLITSGRWGEQFF
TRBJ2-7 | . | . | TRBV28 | TGTGCCAGCAGTTTAGCGGGATGGTACGAGCAGTACTTC | CASSLAGWYEQYF
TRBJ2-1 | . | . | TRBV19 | TGTGCCAGTAGTATCCGTAGCGGAAGCTCCTACAATGAGCAGTTCTTC | CASSIRSGSSYNEQFF
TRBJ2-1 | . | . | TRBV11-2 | TGTGCCAGCAGCTCGACCGGAGGGGGTGTAGACCACAATGAGCAGTTCTTC | CASSSTGGGVDHNEQFF
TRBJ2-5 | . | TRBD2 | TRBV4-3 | TGCGCCAGCAGCCAAAAAAGGGGACTAGCGGGGCAAGAGACCCAGTACTTC | CASSQKRGLAGQETQYF
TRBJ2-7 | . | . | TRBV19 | TGTGCCAGTAGTCATCGGGGGGCCTTTTTCTACGAGCAGTACTTC | CASSHRGAFFYEQYF
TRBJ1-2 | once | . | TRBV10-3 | TGTGCCATCAGTGATCGAGGGGCCCACAACTATGGCTACACCTTC | CAISDRGAHNYGYTF
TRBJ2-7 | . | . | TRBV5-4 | TGTGCCAGCCATCGGGGGGCAGGGTACACCTACGAGCGGTACTTC | CASHRGAGYTYERYF
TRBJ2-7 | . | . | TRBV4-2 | TGTGCCAGCAGCCAAGAGGGTTGGGACTCCTACGAGCAGTACTTC | CASSQEGWDSYEQYF
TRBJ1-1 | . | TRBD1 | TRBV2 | TGTGCCAGCAGTGATTCCCGGACAGGGGGCGCAAGTACTGAAGCTTTCTTT | CASSDSRTGGASTEAFF